The 14 T cell receptor beta chains reported below all come from one sample, sequenced in a study of blood T cell repertoires in COVID-19. Assay: immunoSEQ multiplex PCR; the TCRdb copy retains only in-frame clones and omits some. The data hold 25,000 to 40,000 clones, with 85% to 90% observed a single time. The source material was peripheral blood. These receptors all stem from a woman between 55 and 75 years old with active COVID-19.

The chain uses TRBV27 and TRBJ2-5, with D possibly TRBD2 on 5 matching bases. Germline CDR1 reads MNHEY; CDR2 reads SMNVEV (reference sequence). The V and J ends lost 3 bases and 5 bases respectively, with 10 bases between them. The CDR3 sequence is 13 residues long. Written as DNA, the CDR3 is TGTGCCAGCAGTTTCCGACCGGGGGAGACCCAGTACTTC. Protein sequence: CASSFRPGETQYF.

The chain links TRBV28 to TRBJ1-6; no firm D call. Germline loops: CDR1 MDHEN, CDR2 SYDVKM. The CDR3 consists of 14 residues. V was clipped by 11 bases and J by 7 bases, with 18 bases between them. Here the CDR3 DNA reads TGTGCCGCGGCCGGAGGGCGTGGGAATTCACCCCTCCACTTT. It is translated as CAAAGGRGNSPLHF.

The chain employs TRBV7-3 and TRBJ2-3, with D possibly being TRBD2 (6 bases). Germline V gives CDR1 SGHTA, CDR2 FQGTGA. Trimming took 2 bases from V and 2 from J, leaving 11 bases between them. The CDR3 totals 15 residues. As DNA, the CDR3 is TGTGCCAGCAGCTTACTTACGGGGGTCACAGATACGCAGTATTTT. Its protein product is CASSLLTGVTDTQYF. Filled out from reference TRBV7-3 and TRBJ2-3, the complete variable domain reads GAGVSQTPSNKVTEKGKYVELRCDPISGHTALYWYRQSLGQGPEFLIYFQGTGAADDSGLPNDRFFAVRPEGSVSTLKIQRTERGDSAVYLCASSLLTGVTDTQYFGPGTRLTVL.

The rearrangement uses TRBV5-1 and TRBJ2-2; tentatively, D is TRBD1 (6 bases). The germline CDR1 and CDR2 sequences are SGHRS and YFSETQ. V was cut by 5 bases and J by 7 bases, with 12 bases left in between. The CDR3 extends over 13 amino acids. The CDR3 loop reads CASRQGPSGELFF. CDR3 nucleotides: TGCGCCAGCAGACAGGGACCGAGCGGGGAGCTGTTTTTT.

CDR3 protein: CASSFSPDSPLHF. The CDR3 bases are TGTGCCAGCAGCTTTTCCCCGGATTCACCCCTCCACTTT. The chain uses TRBV7-3 and TRBJ1-6, with no clear D. V was shortened by 3 bases and J by 8 bases, with 8 bases between the two germline ends. This CDR3 has 13 amino acids. Germline V gene sequence: CDR1 SGHTA, CDR2 FQGTGA.

This chain uses TRBV6-5 with TRBJ2-2, with 9 bases identical to TRBD1. Germline CDR1 is MNHEY and CDR2 is SVGAGI. The CDR3 totals 15 residues. Trimming at V came to 6 bases and at J to 6 bases, leaving 8 bases not matched to a gene. The CDR3 bases are TGTGCCAGCAGGACAGGGGGTGCTGGCTCCGGGGAGCTGTTTTTT. It translates to CASRTGGAGSGELFF.

V gene TRBV2 combines with J gene TRBJ2-7, with TRBD1 identical over 7 bases. The CDR3 loop spans 12 amino acids. With V trimmed by 8 bases and J by 2 bases, 3 bases remained unmatched. Germline CDR1 SNHLY, CDR2 FYNNEI. CDR3 sequence: CASLQGAYEQYF. CDR3 nucleotides: TGTGCCAGCCTTCAGGGGGCCTACGAGCAGTACTTC.

V is TRBV28 and J is TRBJ2-7; 7 nucleotides line up with TRBD1. This CDR3 comprises 15 residues. Per the germline V gene, CDR1 is MDHEN and CDR2 is SYDVKM. V dropped 2 bases and J dropped 2; count of bases not matched to a gene: 6. The CDR3 reads CASSLVGQIPYEQYF. As DNA, the CDR3 is TGTGCCAGCAGTTTAGTGGGACAGATCCCCTACGAGCAGTACTTC.

This clone turned up a few times. J is TRBJ2-1 and V is TRBV5-8; 7 bases map to TRBD1. CDR3 length: 15 residues. Germline values: CDR1 SGHTS, CDR2 YDEGEE. Germline trimming cut 3 bases from V and 7 bases from J; bases unmatched to any gene: 10. DNA of the CDR3: TGTGCCAGCAGCTCTTTCAGATCACAGGGGAATGAGCAGTTCTTC. Its protein product is CASSSFRSQGNEQFF. Full variable domain (missing parts from reference TRBV5-8 and TRBJ2-1): EAGVTQSPTHLIKTRGQQATLRCSPISGHTSVYWYQQALGLGLQFLLWYDEGEERNRGNFPPRFSGRQFPNYSSELNVNALELEDSALYLCASSSFRSQGNEQFFGPGTRLTVL.

V and J are TRBV18 and TRBJ2-7, with 8 bases lining up with TRBD1. Trimming removed 5 bases from V and 5 bases from J; junction bases left unmatched: 8. Per the germline V gene, CDR1 is KGHSH and CDR2 is LQKENI. This CDR3 contains 14 residues. In DNA, the CDR3 is TGTGCCAGCTCAAATACAGGGGGTATGAACGAGCAGTACTTC. Translated: CASSNTGGMNEQYF.

In DNA form, the CDR3 reads TGTGCCAGCAGCCAGAGGGAGGGAACTGGCTACACCTTC. This encodes CASSQREGTGYTF. This sequence joins TRBV5-5 and TRBJ1-2; D gene ambiguous. There are 13 residues in the CDR3. The germline CDR1 and CDR2 sequences are SGHKS and YYEKEE (reference sequence). V lost 4 bases and J 7 bases, leaving 14 bases between the germline ends.

The rearrangement links TRBV7-3 to TRBJ2-2, with D possibly TRBD2 on 5 matching bases. The CDR3 contains 15 residues. The V and J ends lost 6 bases and 4 bases respectively, with 15 bases between them. Germline V gives CDR1 SGHTA, CDR2 FQGTGA. The CDR3 loop reads CASSNRELGTGELFF. The CDR3, as DNA: TGTGCCAGCAGTAACCGGGAACTTGGCACCGGGGAGCTGTTTTTT.

Only one count was recorded for this clone. The chain recombines TRBV9 with TRBJ1-1, with 10 nucleotides matching TRBD1. With 1 base clipped from V and 6 bases from J, the junction kept 3 bases outside the gene matches. Per germline, CDR1 SGDLS and CDR2 YYNGEE. This CDR3 has 14 amino acids. CDR3 region: CASSVSGTGAEAFF. CDR3 nucleotide sequence: TGTGCCAGCAGCGTATCCGGGACAGGGGCTGAAGCTTTCTTT. The variable domain in full, completed from reference TRBV9 and TRBJ1-1, reads DSGVTQTPKHLITATGQRVTLRCSPRSGDLSVYWYQQSLDQGLQFLIQYYNGEERAKGNILERFSAQQFPDLHSELNLSSLELGDSALYFCASSVSGTGAEAFFGQGTRLTVV.

In this sample, this clone turned up once. V and J are TRBV5-8 and TRBJ2-1; D perhaps matches TRBD2 (5 bases). Between the trimmed V and J ends, which lost 3 bases and 3 bases, there was a span of 16 bases. Germline CDR1 and CDR2: SGHTS and YDEGEE. This CDR3 has 16 amino acids. The CDR3 region has the DNA TGTGCCAGCAGCTGGGGTAGGCTAGCCTACTACAATGAGCAGTTCTTC. Amino acids: CASSWGRLAYYNEQFF.